This T cell receptor beta chain was obtained from a study of T cell responses to AZD1222 COVID-19 vaccine. Study-level results: Baseline seropositivity occurred in only a handful of AZD1222 recipients. As reported, nearly half of all spike-specific TCRs target variant regions that are unmutated. Two doses of AZD1222 preceded a rise in Spike-specific TCR breadth and depth.

After removal of 5 bases from V and 3 bases from J, the junction contained 4 bases not matched to a gene. This CDR3 region has 14 residues. Germline CDR1 reads MNHNY; CDR2 reads SVGAGI (reference sequence). Regarding this clone: Its cognate antigen is unknown.

Only in-frame clones appear in the TCRdb table, and some are missing; sequencing was by immunoSEQ multiplex PCR. The data show approximately 190,000 clones, approximately 92% seen once. V is TRBV6-6 and J is TRBJ2-5, with TRBD1 matching 9 bases. The receptor was isolated from an adult who received the MenACWY meningococcal vaccine as a control. The sample was peripheral blood, taken 28 days after the second dose of the MenACWY control vaccine. The CDR3 DNA follows: TGTGCCAGCAGTAAAAGGACAGGGGAAGAGACCCAGTACTTC. It specifies CASSKRTGEETQYF.